Listed here are 18 T cell receptor beta chains from one sample, sequenced in a study of T-cell reconstitution after alpha-beta-depleted transplantation in children (dated by TCRdb to the mid-2010s). Libraries were built with PCR. The instrument given in TCRdb is Illumina HiSeq 2500. TCR libraries were prepared with molecular barcoding, using unique molecular identifiers to normalize TCRbeta repertoire quantification. TCRdb cleaned the public reads at Q25 with fastp, built clones with MiXCR and kept in-frame beta chains. CDR3 protein duplicates are merged, each entry listing the most common genes and DNA. The sample contains 450,000 to 600,000 distinct CDR3 sequences, 13% of them found a single time. The ten biggest clones cover 2.2% of the sample. Per the publication, the treatment or condition label means: allogeneic hematopoietic cell transplantation with graft depleted of TCRalphabeta T cells and CD19 B cells.

Here the sequenced sample was PBMCs, mostly from graft donor cells, taken 360 days after TCRalphabeta/CD19-depleted stem cell transplant. The source is a male patient under 18 who had a stem cell transplant for acute myeloid leukemia, so the T cells may come from the graft donor.

CDR3 nucleotides: TGTGCCAGCTCACCACTCGGGACCTTCTCAGATACGCAGTATTTT. Translated: CASSPLGTFSDTQYF. V and J are TRBV18 and TRBJ2-3; D tentatively reads TRBD1 or TRBD2 (5 bases each). Trimming took 1 base from V and 4 from J, leaving 12 bases between them. CDR1 is KGHSH and CDR2 is LQKENI in the germline V gene. The length of the CDR3 is 15 residues.

This clonotype was detected many times. V and J are TRBV24-1 and TRBJ2-1, with 7 bases fitting TRBD1. This CDR3 has 17 amino acids. In germline, CDR1 is KGHDR, CDR2 SFDVKD. V lost 1 base to trimming and J lost 6 bases; unmatched junction nucleotides: 11. The CDR3 spells CATSDLIGGASGNEQFF. The CDR3, as DNA: TGTGCCACCAGTGATTTAATAGGGGGCGCCAGCGGCAATGAGCAGTTCTTC.

This clonotype was seen only a few times. CDR3 in DNA: TGCAGTGCTAGAGATTACGGGAGGGCGGGAGAGACCCAGTACTTC. Translated: CSARDYGRAGETQYF. The V gene is TRBV20-1, the J gene TRBJ2-5; 8 positions agree with TRBD2. Germline V CDR1 and CDR2: DFQATT, SNEGSKA (reference sequence). The CDR3 covers 15 residues. Unmatched junction bases numbered 7, after V lost 0 bases and J lost 4 bases.

As concerns this clonotype: A read error is possible here, since a much larger clone lies one base away. The chain carries TRBV20-1 and TRBJ2-7, with TRBD1 identical over 12 bases. Trimming removed 2 bases from V and 3 bases from J; junction bases left unmatched: 5. The germline V gene encodes CDR1 DFQATT and CDR2 SNEGSKA (reference sequence). The CDR3 consists of 15 residues. The CDR3: CSARPGTGGFYEQYF. The CDR3 DNA reads TGCAGTGCTAGACCCGGGACAGGGGGCTTCTACGAGCAGTACTTC.

This clonotype has only a few counts. The chain employs TRBV12-3 or TRBV12-4 and TRBJ2-3; D unresolved. V lost 1 base, J lost 4 bases, and 12 bases lay in between. This CDR3 is 15 amino acids long. The CDR3 nucleotides read TGTGCCAGCAGTTTAGGAGATTCGCAATCAGATACGCAGTATTTT. This translates into CASSLGDSQSDTQYF.

This clonotype has just a few counts. This chain joins TRBV18 and TRBJ1-1; the match to TRBD1 covers 10 bases. V was pared by 3 bases and J by 3 bases, with 7 bases of the junction left unmatched. CDR1 and CDR2 from the germline V gene are KGHSH and LQKENI. This CDR3 comprises 16 residues. In DNA form, the CDR3 reads TGTGCCAGCTCACCGGGACAGGGGAGATTGTACACTGAAGCTTTCTTT. Its protein product is CASSPGQGRLYTEAFF.

The rearrangement links TRBV20-1 to TRBJ2-5; 13 bases match TRBD2. J lost 4 bases, V lost 4 bases, and 9 bases had no gene match. CDR1 DFQATT and CDR2 SNEGSKA come from the germline V gene (reference sequence). The CDR3 has 16 amino acids. This CDR3 is CSATFGLAGVGETQYF. The CDR3 bases are TGCAGTGCTACCTTCGGACTAGCGGGAGTAGGAGAGACCCAGTACTTC.

This clonotype was counted between two and nine times. The chain is built from TRBV24-1 and TRBJ2-7; D is uncertain. Germline V CDR1 and CDR2: KGHDR, SFDVKD. There are 13 residues in the CDR3. Between the trimmed V and J ends, which lost 0 bases and 8 bases, there was a span of 10 bases. The CDR3 bases are TGTGCCACCAGTGATTTGAGGCAGGCGAAGCAGTACTTC. Protein product: CATSDLRQAKQYF.

J is TRBJ2-3 and V is TRBV3-1; D is uncertain. Germline V gene data show CDR1 as LGHDT and CDR2 as YNNKEL (reference sequence). The CDR3 is made up of 13 amino acids. Trimming left V 3 bases short and J 6 bases short, with 10 bases between. CDR3 region: CASSQELPDTQYF. In DNA form, the CDR3 reads TGTGCCAGCAGCCAGGAATTGCCGGATACGCAGTATTTT.

There are a few counts of this clonotype. The rearrangement uses TRBV28 and TRBJ2-5; 7 nucleotides align to TRBD2. CDR3 size: 14 residues. Trimming removed 5 bases from V and 4 bases from J; junction bases left unmatched: 7. Looked up from germline, CDR1 is MDHEN and CDR2 is SYDVKM. CDR3 DNA sequence: TGTGCCAGCAGTCTAGGACTAGTTCGAGAGACCCAGTACTTC. Protein product: CASSLGLVRETQYF.

This clonotype occurred many times. The chain combines TRBV9 with TRBJ2-1; 10 nucleotides align to TRBD2. Germline trimming cut 1 base from V and 6 bases from J; bases unmatched to any gene: 4. CDR1 is SGDLS, CDR2 YYNGEE, per germline. The CDR3 covers 15 residues. CDR3 bases: TGTGCCAGCAGCGTACTAGCGGGAGTGGGCAATGAGCAGTTCTTC. Translated: CASSVLAGVGNEQFF.

The V gene is TRBV6-1, the J gene TRBJ1-2; the D is unclear. CDR3 size: 14 residues. Germline lookup yields CDR1 MNHNS and CDR2 SASEGT. The germline V and J ends were trimmed by 6 bases and 2 bases, with 13 bases remaining between them. The CDR3 region is CASRKGLPNYGYTF. CDR3 nucleotides: TGTGCCAGCAGGAAAGGACTCCCGAACTATGGCTACACCTTC.

The table lists this clonotype with many counts. The chain links TRBV5-1 to TRBJ2-1; D is uncertain. V lost 3 bases, J lost 8 bases, and 15 bases lay in between. Germline V gene lookup returns CDR1 SGHRS and CDR2 YFSETQ. The CDR3 totals 14 residues. The CDR3 here is CASSYRQDQDEQFF. Here the CDR3 DNA reads TGCGCCAGCAGCTACCGGCAGGATCAGGATGAGCAGTTCTTC. The variable domain in full, with the rest retrieved from reference TRBV5-1 and TRBJ2-1, is KAGVTQTPRYLIKTRGQQVTLSCSPISGHRSVSWYQQTPGQGLQFLFEYFSETQRNKGNFPGRFSGRQFSNSRSEMNVSTLELGDSALYLCASSYRQDQDEQFFGPGTRLTVL.

CDR3 loop: CASSLRLGEKLFF. The CDR3 bases are TGTGCCAGCAGTTTGCGATTAGGTGAAAAACTGTTTTTT. The chain recombines TRBV12-3 or TRBV12-4 with TRBJ1-4; D is unresolved. There are 13 residues in the CDR3. The V and J ends lost 3 bases and 7 bases respectively, with 9 bases between them.

The V and J genes are TRBV18 and TRBJ2-7; D perhaps matches TRBD2 (5 bases). Trimming stripped 3 bases from V and 2 bases from J, with 14 bases between. This CDR3 spans 15 amino acids. The germline V gene has CDR1 KGHSH and CDR2 LQKENI. CDR3 in amino acids: CASSPGVENAYEQYF. As DNA, the CDR3 is TGTGCCAGCTCACCCGGGGTGGAAAACGCCTACGAGCAGTACTTC. The full variable domain, rest sourced from reference TRBV18 and TRBJ2-7, is NAGVMQNPRHLVRRRGQEARLRCSPMKGHSHVYWYRQLPEEGLKFMVYLQKENIIDESGMPKERFSAEFPKEGPSILRIQQVVRGDSAAYFCASSPGVENAYEQYFGPGTRLTVT.

Many counts were recorded for this clonotype. The CDR3 DNA sequence: TGTGCCAGCGTCGATCGACAAGAGCAGTTCTTC. Translated, it gives CASVDRQEQFF. The V and J genes are TRBV6-2 or TRBV6-3 and TRBJ2-1; D gene uncertain. The V gene lost 8 bases and the J gene lost 10 bases, with 12 bases spanning the gap. CDR1 and CDR2 from the germline V gene are MNHEY and SVGEGT. The CDR3 contains 11 residues.

This clonotype was observed a few times. The rearrangement joins TRBV12-3 or TRBV12-4 to TRBJ1-1; D unclear. The V and J ends lost 5 bases and 2 bases respectively, with 9 bases between them. The CDR3 runs 13 residues. CDR3 bases: TGTGCCAGCAGTCCATTACTTAACACTGAAGCTTTCTTT. This translates into CASSPLLNTEAFF.

This clonotype occurred many times. The J gene is TRBJ2-2, the V gene TRBV29-1; no clear D. Germline assignment: CDR1 SQVTM and CDR2 ANQGSEA. Deletions cut 1 base from V and 4 bases from J, with 4 bases between. The CDR3 loop spans 12 amino acids. The CDR3 DNA sequence: TGCAGCGTTGAAGCCCCCACCGGGGAGCTGTTTTTT. Amino acid sequence: CSVEAPTGELFF.